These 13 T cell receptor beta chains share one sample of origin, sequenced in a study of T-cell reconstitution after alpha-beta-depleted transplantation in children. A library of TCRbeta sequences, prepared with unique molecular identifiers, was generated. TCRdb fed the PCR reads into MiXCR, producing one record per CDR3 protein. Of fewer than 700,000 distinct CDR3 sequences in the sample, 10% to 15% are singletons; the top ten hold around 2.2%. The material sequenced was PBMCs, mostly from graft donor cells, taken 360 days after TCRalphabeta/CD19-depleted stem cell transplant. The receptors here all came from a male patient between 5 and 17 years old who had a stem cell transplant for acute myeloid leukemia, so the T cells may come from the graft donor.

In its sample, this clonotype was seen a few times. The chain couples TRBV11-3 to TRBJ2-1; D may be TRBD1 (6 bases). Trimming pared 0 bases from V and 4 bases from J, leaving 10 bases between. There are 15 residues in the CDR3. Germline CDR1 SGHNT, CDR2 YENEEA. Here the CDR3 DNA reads TGTGCCAGCAGCTTAGATCGACAGGCATACAATGAGCAGTTCTTC. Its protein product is CASSLDRQAYNEQFF.

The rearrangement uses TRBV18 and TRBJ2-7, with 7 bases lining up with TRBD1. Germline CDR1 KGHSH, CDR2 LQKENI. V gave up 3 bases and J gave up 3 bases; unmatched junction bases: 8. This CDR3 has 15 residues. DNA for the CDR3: TGTGCCAGCTCACCGCATGAGGGGGCCGTCTACGAGCAGTACTTC. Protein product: CASSPHEGAVYEQYF.

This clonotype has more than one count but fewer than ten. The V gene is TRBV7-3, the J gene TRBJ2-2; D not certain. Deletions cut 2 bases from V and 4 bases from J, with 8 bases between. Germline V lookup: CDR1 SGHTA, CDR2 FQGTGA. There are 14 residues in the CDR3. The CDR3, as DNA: TGTGCCAGCAGCTTAGGTGTTCTCACCGGGGAGCTGTTTTTT. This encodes CASSLGVLTGELFF.

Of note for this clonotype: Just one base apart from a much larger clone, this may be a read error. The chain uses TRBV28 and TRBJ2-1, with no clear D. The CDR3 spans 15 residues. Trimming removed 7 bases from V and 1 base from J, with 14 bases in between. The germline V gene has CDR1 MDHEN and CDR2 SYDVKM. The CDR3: CASTPLTVSYNEQFF. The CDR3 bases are TGTGCCAGCACCCCTCTAACTGTTTCCTACAATGAGCAGTTCTTC.

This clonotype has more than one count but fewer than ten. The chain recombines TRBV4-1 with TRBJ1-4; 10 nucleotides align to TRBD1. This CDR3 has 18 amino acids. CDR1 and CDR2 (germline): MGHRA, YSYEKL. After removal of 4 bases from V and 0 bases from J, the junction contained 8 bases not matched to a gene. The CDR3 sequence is CASSPSGTGVTTNEKLFF. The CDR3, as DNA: TGCGCCAGCAGCCCAAGCGGGACAGGGGTCACAACTAATGAAAAACTGTTTTTT.

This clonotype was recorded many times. CDR3 sequence: CASSVGTPGNTEAFF. The CDR3 DNA follows: TGTGCCAGCAGCGTCGGGACACCGGGGAACACTGAAGCTTTCTTT. The J gene is TRBJ1-1, the V gene TRBV9; tentative D call: TRBD1 (6 bases). Trimming shortened V by 2 bases and J by 1 base, and 12 bases separated the two germline ends. The CDR3 extends over 15 amino acids. Germline CDR1 reads SGDLS; CDR2 reads YYNGEE.

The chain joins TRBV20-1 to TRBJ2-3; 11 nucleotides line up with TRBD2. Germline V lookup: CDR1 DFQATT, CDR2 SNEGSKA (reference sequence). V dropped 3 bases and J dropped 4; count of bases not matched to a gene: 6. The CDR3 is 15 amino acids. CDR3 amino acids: CSASLTSGSPDTQYF. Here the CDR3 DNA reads TGCAGTGCTAGTCTTACTAGCGGGAGTCCAGATACGCAGTATTTT.

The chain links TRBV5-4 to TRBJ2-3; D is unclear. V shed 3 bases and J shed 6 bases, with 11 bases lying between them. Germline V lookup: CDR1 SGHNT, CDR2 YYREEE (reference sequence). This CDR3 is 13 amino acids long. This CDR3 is CASSSLVSDTQYF. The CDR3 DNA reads TGTGCCAGCAGCTCGCTAGTATCCGATACGCAGTATTTT.

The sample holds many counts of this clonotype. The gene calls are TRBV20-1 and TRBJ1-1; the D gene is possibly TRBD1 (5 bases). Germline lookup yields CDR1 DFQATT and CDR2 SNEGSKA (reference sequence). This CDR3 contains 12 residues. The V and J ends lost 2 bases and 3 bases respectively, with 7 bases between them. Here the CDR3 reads CSARQGYTEAFF. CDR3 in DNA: TGCAGTGCTAGACAGGGTTACACTGAAGCTTTCTTT.

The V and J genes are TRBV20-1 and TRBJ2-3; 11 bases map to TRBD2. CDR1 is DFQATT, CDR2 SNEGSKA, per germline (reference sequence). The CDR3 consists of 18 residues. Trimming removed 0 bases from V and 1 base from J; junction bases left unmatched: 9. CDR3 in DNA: TGCAGTGCTAGAGAATCTGGGCTAGCGGGAGGCCGCACAGATACGCAGTATTTT. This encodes CSARESGLAGGRTDTQYF.

The CDR3 loop is CSARGQGGGPQHF. The CDR3 DNA reads TGCAGTGCTAGAGGACAGGGTGGGGGGCCCCAGCATTTT. The chain uses TRBV20-1 and TRBJ1-5; 7 nucleotides align to TRBD1. J was trimmed by 9 bases and V by 1 base; bases with no gene match: 6. From germline, CDR1 is DFQATT and CDR2 SNEGSKA (reference sequence). This CDR3 region has 13 residues.

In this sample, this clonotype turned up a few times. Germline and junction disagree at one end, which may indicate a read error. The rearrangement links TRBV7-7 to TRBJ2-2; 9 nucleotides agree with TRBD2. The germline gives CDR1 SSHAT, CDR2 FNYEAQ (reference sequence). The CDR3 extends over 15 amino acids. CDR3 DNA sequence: TGTGCTAGCAGCGCGCGGGAGGGCCATGGCGGGGAGCTGTTTTTT. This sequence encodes CASSAREGHGGELFF.

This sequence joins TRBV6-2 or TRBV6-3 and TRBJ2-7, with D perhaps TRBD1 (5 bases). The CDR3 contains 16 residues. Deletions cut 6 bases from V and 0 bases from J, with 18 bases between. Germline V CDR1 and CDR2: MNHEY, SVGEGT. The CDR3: CASSWFGAQNSYEQYF. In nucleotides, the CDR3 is TGTGCCAGCAGCTGGTTTGGGGCCCAGAACTCCTACGAGCAGTACTTC.